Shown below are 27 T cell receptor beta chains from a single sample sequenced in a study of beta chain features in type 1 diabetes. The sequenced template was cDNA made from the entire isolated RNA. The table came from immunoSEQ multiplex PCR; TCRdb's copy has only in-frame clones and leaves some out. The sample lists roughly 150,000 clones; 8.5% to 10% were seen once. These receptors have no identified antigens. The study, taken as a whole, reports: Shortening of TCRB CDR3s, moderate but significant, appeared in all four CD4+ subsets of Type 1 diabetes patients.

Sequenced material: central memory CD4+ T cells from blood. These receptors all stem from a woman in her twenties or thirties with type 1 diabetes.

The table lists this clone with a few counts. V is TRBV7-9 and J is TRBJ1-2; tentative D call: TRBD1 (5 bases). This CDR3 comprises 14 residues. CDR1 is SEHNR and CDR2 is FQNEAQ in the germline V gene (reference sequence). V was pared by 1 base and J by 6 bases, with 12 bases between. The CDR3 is CASSLEDIADGYTF. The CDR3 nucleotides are TGTGCCAGCAGCTTAGAGGACATAGCGGATGGCTACACCTTC.

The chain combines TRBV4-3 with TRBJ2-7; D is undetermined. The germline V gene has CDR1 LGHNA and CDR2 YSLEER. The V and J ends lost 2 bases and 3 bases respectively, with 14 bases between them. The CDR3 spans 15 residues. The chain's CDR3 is CASSQSPAGNYEQYF. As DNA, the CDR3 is TGCGCCAGCAGCCAATCGCCGGCAGGAAACTACGAGCAGTACTTC.

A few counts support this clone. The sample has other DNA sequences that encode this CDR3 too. The CDR3 DNA reads as TGTGCCAGCAGCCTCGGACAGGGGGCCAATCAGCCCCAGCATTTT. It codes for CASSLGQGANQPQHF. V is TRBV13 and J is TRBJ1-5; 11 positions agree with TRBD1. The CDR3 loop spans 15 amino acids. Germline trimming cut 5 bases from V and 3 bases from J; bases unmatched to any gene: 3. Germline-derived CDR1 and CDR2 are PRHDT and FYEKMQ (reference sequence).

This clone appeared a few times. The CDR3 nucleotides are TGTGCCAGCACCTCGAAGCGGGACAGGAGCAATCAGCCCCAGCATTTT. Protein: CASTSKRDRSNQPQHF. The genes are TRBV7-8 and TRBJ1-5; 8 positions match TRBD1. CDR3 length equals 16 residues. Trimming took 7 bases from V and 1 from J; bases not matched to a gene: 9. The V gene's germline CDR1 is SGHVS and CDR2 FQNEAQ.

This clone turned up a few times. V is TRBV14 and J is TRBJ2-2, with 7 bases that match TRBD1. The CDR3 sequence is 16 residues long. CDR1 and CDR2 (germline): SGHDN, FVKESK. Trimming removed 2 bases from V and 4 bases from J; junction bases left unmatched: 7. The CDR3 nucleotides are TGTGCCAGCAGCCAAAGAAGAGGGGGCACCACCGGGGAGCTGTTTTTT. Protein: CASSQRRGGTTGELFF.

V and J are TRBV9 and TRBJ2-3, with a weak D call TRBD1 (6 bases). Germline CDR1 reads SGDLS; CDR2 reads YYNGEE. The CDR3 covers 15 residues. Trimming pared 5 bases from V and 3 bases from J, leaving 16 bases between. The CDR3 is CASSVYITGTDTQYF. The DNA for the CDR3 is TGTGCCAGCAGTGTCTACATCACAGGGACAGATACGCAGTATTTT. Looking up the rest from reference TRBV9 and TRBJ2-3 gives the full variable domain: DSGVTQTPKHLITATGQRVTLRCSPRSGDLSVYWYQQSLDQGLQFLIQYYNGEERAKGNILERFSAQQFPDLHSELNLSSLELGDSALYFCASSVYITGTDTQYFGPGTRLTVL.

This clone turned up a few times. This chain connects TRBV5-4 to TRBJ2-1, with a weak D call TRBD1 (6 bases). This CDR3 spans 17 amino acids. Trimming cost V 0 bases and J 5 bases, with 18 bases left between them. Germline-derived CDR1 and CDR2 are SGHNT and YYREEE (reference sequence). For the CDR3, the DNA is TGTGCCAGCAGCTTGGGGGGAGCCAGGGGCACAAACAATGAGCAGTTCTTC. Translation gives CASSLGGARGTNNEQFF.

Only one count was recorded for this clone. The CDR3 here is CASSLPRDRGIITEAFF. The CDR3 DNA reads as TGTGCCAGCAGTTTACCTCGGGACAGGGGTATTATCACTGAAGCTTTCTTT. The genes are TRBV27 and TRBJ1-1; 10 bases match TRBD1. The CDR3 runs 17 residues. The V gene's germline CDR1 is MNHEY and CDR2 SMNVEV (reference sequence). V shed 2 bases, J shed 4 bases, and the junction held 10 bases outside the gene matches.

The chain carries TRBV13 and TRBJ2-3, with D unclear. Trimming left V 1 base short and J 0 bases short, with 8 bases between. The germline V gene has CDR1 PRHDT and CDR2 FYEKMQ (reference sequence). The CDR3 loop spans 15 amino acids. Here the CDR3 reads CASSLAVASTDTQYF. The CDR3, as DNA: TGTGCCAGCAGCTTAGCAGTAGCAAGCACAGATACGCAGTATTTT.

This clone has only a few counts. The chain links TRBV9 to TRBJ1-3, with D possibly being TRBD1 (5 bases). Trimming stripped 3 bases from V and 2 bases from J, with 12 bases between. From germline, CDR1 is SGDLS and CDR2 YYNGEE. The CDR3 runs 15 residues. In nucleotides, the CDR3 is TGTGCCAGCAGCGAGGGGCTGAACGCTGGAAACACCATATATTTT. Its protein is CASSEGLNAGNTIYF.

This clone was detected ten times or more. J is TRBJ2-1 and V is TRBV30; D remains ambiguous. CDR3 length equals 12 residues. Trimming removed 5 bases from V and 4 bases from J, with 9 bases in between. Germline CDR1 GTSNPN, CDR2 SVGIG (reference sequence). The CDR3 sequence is CAWESRYNEQFF. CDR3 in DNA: TGTGCCTGGGAGAGTCGTTACAATGAGCAGTTCTTC.

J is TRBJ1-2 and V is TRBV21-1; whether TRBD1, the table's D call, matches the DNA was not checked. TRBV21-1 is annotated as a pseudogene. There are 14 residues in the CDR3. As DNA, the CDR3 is TGTGCCAGCAGGGGCAATCGGAAGGCCTATGGCTACACCTTC. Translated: CASRGNRKAYGYTF.

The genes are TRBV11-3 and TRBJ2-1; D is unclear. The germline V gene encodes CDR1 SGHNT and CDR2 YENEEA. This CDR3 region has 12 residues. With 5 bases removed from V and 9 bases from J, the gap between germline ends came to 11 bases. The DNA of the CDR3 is TGTGCCAGCAGCCACGGAGAGGTTGAGCAGTTCTTC. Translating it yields CASSHGEVEQFF.

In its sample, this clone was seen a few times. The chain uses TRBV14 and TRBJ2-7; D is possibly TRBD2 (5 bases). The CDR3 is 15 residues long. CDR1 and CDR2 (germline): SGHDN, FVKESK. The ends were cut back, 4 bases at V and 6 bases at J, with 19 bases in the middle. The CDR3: CASSRGRGSRGEQYF. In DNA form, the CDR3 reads TGTGCCAGCAGCCGCGGGCGCGGATCGCGAGGCGAGCAGTACTTC. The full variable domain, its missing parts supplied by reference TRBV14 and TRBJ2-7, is EAGVTQFPSHSVIEKGQTVTLRCDPISGHDNLYWYRRVMGKEIKFLLHFVKESKQDESGMPNNRFLAERTGGTYSTLKVQPAELEDSGVYFCASSRGRGSRGEQYFGPGTRLTVT.

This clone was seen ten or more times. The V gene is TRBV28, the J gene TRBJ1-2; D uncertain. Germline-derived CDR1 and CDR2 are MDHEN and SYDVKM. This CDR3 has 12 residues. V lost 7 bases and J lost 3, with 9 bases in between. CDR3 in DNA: TGTGCCAGCACTGTAACAGACTATGGCTACACCTTC. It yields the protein CASTVTDYGYTF.

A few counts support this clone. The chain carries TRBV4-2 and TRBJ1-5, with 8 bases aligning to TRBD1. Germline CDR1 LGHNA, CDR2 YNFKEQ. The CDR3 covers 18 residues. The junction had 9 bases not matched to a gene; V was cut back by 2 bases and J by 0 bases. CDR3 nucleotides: TGTGCCAGCAGCCAAACCCCAGGGGGCCCATATAGCAATCAGCCCCAGCATTTT. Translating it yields CASSQTPGGPYSNQPQHF.

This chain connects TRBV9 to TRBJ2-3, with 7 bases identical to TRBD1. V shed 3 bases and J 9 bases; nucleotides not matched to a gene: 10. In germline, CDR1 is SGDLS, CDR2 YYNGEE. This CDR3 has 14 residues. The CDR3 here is CASSADRALRTQYF. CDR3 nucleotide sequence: TGTGCCAGCAGCGCCGACAGGGCTTTGAGGACGCAGTATTTT.

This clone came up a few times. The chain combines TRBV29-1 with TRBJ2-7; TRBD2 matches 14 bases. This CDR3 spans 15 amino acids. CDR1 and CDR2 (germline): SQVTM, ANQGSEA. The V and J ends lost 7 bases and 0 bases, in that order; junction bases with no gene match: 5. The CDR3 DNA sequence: TGCAGCGGCGCCGGGACTAGCGGGGGCTCCTACGAGCAGTACTTC. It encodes CSGAGTSGGSYEQYF.

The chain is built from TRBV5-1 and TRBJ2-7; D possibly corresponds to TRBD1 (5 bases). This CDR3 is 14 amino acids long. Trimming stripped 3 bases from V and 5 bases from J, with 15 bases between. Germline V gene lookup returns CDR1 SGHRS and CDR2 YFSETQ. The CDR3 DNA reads TGCGCCAGCAGCTCAGGGCTCACCTCTAACGAGCAGTACTTC. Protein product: CASSSGLTSNEQYF.

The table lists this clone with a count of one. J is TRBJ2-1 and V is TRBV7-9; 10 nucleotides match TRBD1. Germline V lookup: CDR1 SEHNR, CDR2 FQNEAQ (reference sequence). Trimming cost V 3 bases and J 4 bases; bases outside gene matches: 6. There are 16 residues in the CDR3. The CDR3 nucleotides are TGTGCCAGCAGCTTGGACAGGGGGTGGGAATACAATGAGCAGTTCTTC. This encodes CASSLDRGWEYNEQFF.

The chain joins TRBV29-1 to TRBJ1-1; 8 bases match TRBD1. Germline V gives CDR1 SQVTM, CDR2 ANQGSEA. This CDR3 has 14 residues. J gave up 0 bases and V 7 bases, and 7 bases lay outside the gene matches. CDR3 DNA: TGCAGCGCTATGACAGGGGACTTGAACACTGAAGCTTTCTTT. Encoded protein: CSAMTGDLNTEAFF.

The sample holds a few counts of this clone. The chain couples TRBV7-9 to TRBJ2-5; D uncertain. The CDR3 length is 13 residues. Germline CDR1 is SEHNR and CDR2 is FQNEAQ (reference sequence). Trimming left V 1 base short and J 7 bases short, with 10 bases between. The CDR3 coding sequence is TGTGCCAGCAGCTTAGGCCCCCCAGGGACCCAGTACTTC. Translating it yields CASSLGPPGTQYF.

In DNA form, the CDR3 reads TGTGCCAGCAGCTTAGATTGGCGGCCAAGTACAGATACGCAGTATTTT. The encoded protein is CASSLDWRPSTDTQYF. The V and J genes are TRBV7-2 and TRBJ2-3, with D uncertain. The V gene lost 1 base and the J gene lost 3 bases, with 14 bases spanning the gap. Germline CDR1 reads SGHTA; CDR2 reads FQGNSA. The CDR3 contains 16 residues.

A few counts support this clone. DNA of the CDR3: TGTGCCTGGAGGGGCGGACAGTTTTATGGCTACACCTTC. This gives the protein CAWRGGQFYGYTF. The rearrangement links TRBV30 to TRBJ1-2, with D possibly matching TRBD1 (6 bases). The germline V and J ends were trimmed by 3 bases and 5 bases, with 13 bases remaining between them. The germline CDR1 and CDR2 sequences are GTSNPN and SVGIG (reference sequence). The CDR3 runs to 13 residues.

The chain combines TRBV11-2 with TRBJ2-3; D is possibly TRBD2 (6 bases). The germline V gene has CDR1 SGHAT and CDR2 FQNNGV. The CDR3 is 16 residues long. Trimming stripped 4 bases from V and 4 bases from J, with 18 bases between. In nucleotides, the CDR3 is TGTGCCAGCAGCTCCGTCGGGGGAGGATACGCAGATACGCAGTATTTT. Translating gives CASSSVGGGYADTQYF.

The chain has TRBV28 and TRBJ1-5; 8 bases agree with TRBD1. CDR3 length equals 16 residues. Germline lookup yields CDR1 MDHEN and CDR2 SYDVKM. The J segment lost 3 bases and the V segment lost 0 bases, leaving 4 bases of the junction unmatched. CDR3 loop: CASSLWTGAVNQPQHF. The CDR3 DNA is TGTGCCAGCAGTTTATGGACAGGGGCGGTCAATCAGCCCCAGCATTTT. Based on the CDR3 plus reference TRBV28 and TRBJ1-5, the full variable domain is DVKVTQSSRYLVKRTGEKVFLECVQDMDHENMFWYRQDPGLGLRLIYFSYDVKMKEKGDIPEGYSVSREKKERFSLILESASTNQTSMYLCASSLWTGAVNQPQHFGDGTRLSIL.

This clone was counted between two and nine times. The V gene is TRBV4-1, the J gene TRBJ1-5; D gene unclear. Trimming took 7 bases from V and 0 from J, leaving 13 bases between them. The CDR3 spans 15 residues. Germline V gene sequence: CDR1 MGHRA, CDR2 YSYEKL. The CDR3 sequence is CASKNSPLSNQPQHF. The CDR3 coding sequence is TGCGCCAGCAAGAACAGTCCCCTTAGCAATCAGCCCCAGCATTTT.